This T cell receptor beta chain was identified during a study of esophageal squamous cell carcinoma under preoperative chemotherapy (dated by TCRdb to the late 2010s). Context from the whole study: The study profiled TCR repertoires of both peripheral blood T cells and tumor-infiltrating lymphocytes. Repertoires from samples collected before paclitaxel-nedaplatin therapy were compared with repertoires from samples collected after the therapy. Roughly 5 patients with primary esophageal squamous cell carcinoma were included in the cohort. The effects of paclitaxel-nedaplatin chemotherapy on T-cell receptor repertoires in patients with esophageal squamous cell carcinoma were assessed. Study-wide findings and limitations: After chemotherapy, TCR diversity rose significantly in peripheral T cells, but this increase was not seen in tumor-infiltrating lymphocytes. Paclitaxel-nedaplatin therapy caused immediate and substantial changes in clonotype frequency, and abundant clones were more likely to contract than to amplify. A small cohort was used, with only a few patients with esophageal squamous cell carcinoma being analyzed. Tumor-infiltrating lymphocytes after treatment appeared to come partly from peripheral T cells migrating into the tumor, rather than solely from local clonal changes.

The protocol used for the library was PCR. These reads were obtained on a HiSeq X Ten. High-throughput sequencing was used to characterize the TCR repertoires. Clones were called with MiXCR by TCRdb after fastp trimmed the public reads at Q25, and only in-frame beta chains were retained. CDR3 protein duplicates are merged, each entry listing the most common genes and DNA. The sample yields 10,000 to 15,000 distinct CDR3 sequences; approximately 51% were counted once. The biggest ten clones account for over 15% of the sample. Explained via the paper, the time point label denotes: before preoperative PTX-NDP chemotherapy. Patients received paclitaxel-nedaplatin as preoperative chemotherapy before surgery. Trimming takes 8 bases from V and 9 bases from J, and the germline ends sit 24 bases apart. The germline V gene specifies MNHNS as CDR1 and SASEGT as CDR2. The CDR3 starts with the cysteine, ends with the phenylalanine, and has 15 residues. CDR3 DNA only is kept here, 45 bases in frame from base 1.

Concerning this clonotype itself: Its antigen target is currently unknown. The input lacks base qualities; no much larger clone sits a single base away.

The chain employs TRBV6-1 and TRBJ2-3, and TRBD2 may be the D gene, going by 5 matching bases. The biological material was taken from a patient given preoperative chemotherapy. This TCR was sampled from a human donor with esophageal squamous cell carcinoma. The donor label of this sample is uncertain. The DNA reads as follows: TGTGCCAGCGCCGTGGCGGGTTGGAGCAAAGACACGCAGTATTTT. This sequence encodes CASAVAGWSKDTQYF.